This entry describes one T cell receptor beta chain. The antigen remains undetermined. The data were obtained in a study of identical twins. The study's findings and limits: Sequences that were beta out-of-frame showed weaker excess twin sharing. Carriage of fewer insertions was seen in abundant cord blood beta clonotypes, whereas memory repertoires showed none.

Germline CDR1 is MNHEY and CDR2 is SVGEGT. This CDR3 is 15 amino acids long. V was pared by 3 bases and J by 1 base, with 5 bases of the junction left unmatched. One entry per CDR3 protein results from TCRdb running MiXCR on the 5' RACE reads. The sample has just over 450,000 distinct CDR3 sequences; 14% are singletons. These data are also associated with another study on yellow fever vaccine responses in identical twins.

The rearrangement uses TRBV6-2 or TRBV6-3 and TRBJ2-7, with 8 bases matching TRBD2. The sequencing sample was made of CD4+ T cells sorted from blood. This receptor was obtained from a woman aged 18 to 35 in good health. The CDR3 DNA follows: TGTGCCAGCAGTTATCGTCGGGAGGGTTCCTACGAGCAGTACTTC. Translating it yields CASSYRREGSYEQYF.